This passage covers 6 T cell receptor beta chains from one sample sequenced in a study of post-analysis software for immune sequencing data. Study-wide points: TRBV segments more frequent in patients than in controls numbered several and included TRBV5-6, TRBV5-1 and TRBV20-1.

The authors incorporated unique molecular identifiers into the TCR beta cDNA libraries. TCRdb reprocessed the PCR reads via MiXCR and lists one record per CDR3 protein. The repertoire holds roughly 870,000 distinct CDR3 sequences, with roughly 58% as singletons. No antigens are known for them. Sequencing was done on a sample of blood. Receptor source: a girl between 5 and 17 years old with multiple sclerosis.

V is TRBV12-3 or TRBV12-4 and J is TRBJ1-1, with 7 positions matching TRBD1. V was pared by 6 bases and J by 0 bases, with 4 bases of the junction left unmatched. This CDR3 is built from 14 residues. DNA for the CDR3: TGTGCCAGCAGGGGGACAGCGATGAACACTGAAGCTTTCTTT. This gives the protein CASRGTAMNTEAFF.

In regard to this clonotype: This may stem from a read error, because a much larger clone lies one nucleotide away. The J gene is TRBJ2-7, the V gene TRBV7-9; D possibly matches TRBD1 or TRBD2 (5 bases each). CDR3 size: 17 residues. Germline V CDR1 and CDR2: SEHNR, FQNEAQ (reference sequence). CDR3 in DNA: TGTGCCGGCAGCTTGGGGGTGGCGATCGGGATAACCTACGAGCAGTACTTC. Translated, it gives CAGSLGVAIGITYEQYF.

CDR3 amino acids: CSVEEGGGGTQYF. The CDR3 DNA reads as TGCAGCGTTGAAGAAGGGGGGGGAGGGACCCAGTACTTC. This chain uses TRBV29-1 with TRBJ2-4, with a possible D match to TRBD2 (7 bases). The J call may be faulty, since TRBJ2-5 better matches the DNA end. This CDR3 comprises 13 residues. Germline V CDR1 and CDR2: SQVTM, ANQGSEA.

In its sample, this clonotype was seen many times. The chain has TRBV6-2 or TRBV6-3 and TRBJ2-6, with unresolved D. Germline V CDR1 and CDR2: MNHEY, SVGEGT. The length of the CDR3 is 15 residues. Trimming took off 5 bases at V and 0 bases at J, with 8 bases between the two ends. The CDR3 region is CASSPTGSGANVLTF. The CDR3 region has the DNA TGTGCCAGCAGTCCAACTGGCTCTGGGGCCAACGTCCTGACTTTC.

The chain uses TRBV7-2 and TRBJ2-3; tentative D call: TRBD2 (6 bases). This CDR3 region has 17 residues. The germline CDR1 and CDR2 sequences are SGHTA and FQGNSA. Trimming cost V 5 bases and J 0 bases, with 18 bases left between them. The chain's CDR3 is CASSPGILAASTDTQYF. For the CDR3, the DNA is TGTGCCAGCAGCCCCGGGATATTAGCGGCTAGCACAGATACGCAGTATTTT.

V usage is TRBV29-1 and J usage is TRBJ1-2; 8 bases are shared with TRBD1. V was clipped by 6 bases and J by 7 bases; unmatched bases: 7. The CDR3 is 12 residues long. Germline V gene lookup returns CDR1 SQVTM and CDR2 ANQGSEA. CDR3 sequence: CSVEDRVGGYTF. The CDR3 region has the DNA TGCAGCGTAGAGGACAGGGTTGGTGGCTACACCTTC.